The 21 T cell receptor beta chains below all came from one sample that was sequenced in a study of identifying expanded T cells in peripheral blood. Repertoires were generated with immunoSEQ multiplex PCR, while TCRdb's copy carries only in-frame clones and drops some. The sample has 100,000 to 150,000 clones; 75% to 90% are singletons. Sequencing was performed on blood. These receptors all stem from a person aged 18 to 70 in good health.

Only a few counts were recorded for this clone. J is TRBJ1-6 and V is TRBV10-3; D remains unclear. Germline CDR1 is ENHRY and CDR2 is SYGVKD. Between the trimmed V and J ends, which lost 3 bases and 7 bases, there was a span of 7 bases. The CDR3 is made up of 13 amino acids. The CDR3 spells CAISDQDNSPLHF. The CDR3 bases are TGTGCCATCAGTGACCAGGACAATTCACCCCTCCACTTT.

This rearrangement joins TRBV29-1 to TRBJ2-5; 8 bases are a match to TRBD2. The junction had 9 bases not matched to a gene; V was cut back by 7 bases and J by 2 bases. CDR1 and CDR2 from the germline V gene are SQVTM and ANQGSEA. CDR3 size: 14 residues. The DNA for the CDR3 is TGCAGCGCCAGACCCGCTAGCGGGCAAGAGACCCAGTACTTC. It codes for CSARPASGQETQYF.

The chain couples TRBV7-3 to TRBJ1-2; 9 bases fit TRBD1. The CDR3 consists of 13 residues. The V gene end was trimmed by 5 bases and the J gene end by 4 bases; junction bases not matched to a gene: 2. From germline, CDR1 is SGHTA and CDR2 FQGTGA. CDR3 in DNA: TGTGCCAGCAGCCCGGGACAGGGCTATGGCTACACCTTC. Encoded protein: CASSPGQGYGYTF.

The J gene is TRBJ1-3, the V gene TRBV7-8; D is undetermined. Trimming pared 1 base from V and 0 bases from J, leaving 16 bases between. CDR1 and CDR2 from the germline V gene are SGHVS and FQNEAQ. The CDR3 length is 18 residues. CDR3 coding DNA: TGTGCCAGCAGCTTAGTCCCCCTTGCTTCGAGCTCTGGAAACACCATATATTTT. Translation gives CASSLVPLASSSGNTIYF.

With regard to this clone: This sample includes further DNA sequences coding for the same CDR3. The V gene is TRBV19, the J gene TRBJ2-2; 7 bases map to TRBD2. The junction had 3 bases not matched to a gene; V was cut back by 5 bases and J by 3 bases. This CDR3 is 14 amino acids long. Germline assignment: CDR1 LNHDA and CDR2 SQIVND (reference sequence). CDR3 DNA: TGTGCCAGTAGTCGTCGGGGGGACACCGGGGAGCTGTTTTTT. Amino acid sequence: CASSRRGDTGELFF. Using reference TRBV19 and TRBJ2-2 for the parts outside the CDR3, the full variable domain is DGGITQSPKYLFRKEGQNVTLSCEQNLNHDAMYWYRQDPGQGLRLIYYSQIVNDFQKGDIAEGYSVSREKKESFPLTVTSAQKNPTAFYLCASSRRGDTGELFFGEGSRLTVL.

This chain uses TRBV6-1 with TRBJ1-1; D gene ambiguous. This CDR3 comprises 14 residues. Germline CDR1 MNHNS, CDR2 SASEGT. Between the trimmed V and J ends, which lost 6 bases and 3 bases, there was a span of 14 bases. CDR3 coding DNA: TGTGCCAGCAGATTAGGGAGTGTTGACACTGAAGCTTTCTTT. Protein sequence: CASRLGSVDTEAFF.

The chain employs TRBV29-1 and TRBJ1-1, with TRBD1 as a possible D gene (6 bases). CDR3 size: 14 residues. V shed 7 bases and J shed 4 bases, with 19 bases lying between them. CDR1 SQVTM and CDR2 ANQGSEA come from the germline V gene. CDR3: CSGNSQGRGTEAFF. As DNA, the CDR3 is TGCAGCGGAAACTCACAGGGTCGCGGCACTGAAGCTTTCTTT.

The chain links TRBV6-1 to TRBJ1-5; D may be TRBD1 (5 bases). This CDR3 region has 15 residues. Germline lookup yields CDR1 MNHNS and CDR2 SASEGT. Trimming took off 2 bases at V and 1 base at J, with 9 bases between the two ends. The CDR3 is CASSELGGSNQPQHF. CDR3 DNA sequence: TGTGCCAGCAGTGAACTGGGGGGGAGCAATCAGCCCCAGCATTTT.

The chain joins TRBV18 to TRBJ2-7; TRBD1 is a possible D gene (6 bases). The CDR3 length is 14 residues. Between the trimmed V and J ends, which lost 6 bases and 3 bases, there was a span of 15 bases. The V gene's germline CDR1 is KGHSH and CDR2 LQKENI. CDR3 nucleotide sequence: TGTGCCAGCTCGACCGGGACATCGAACTACGAGCAGTACTTC. Translated, it gives CASSTGTSNYEQYF.

Only one count was recorded for this clone. The chain combines TRBV25-1 with TRBJ2-3; D not certain. The CDR3 contains 15 residues. Per the germline V gene, CDR1 is MGHDK and CDR2 is SYGVNS. V dropped 4 bases and J dropped 4 bases, with 15 bases sitting between them. The chain's CDR3 is CASSGQVARADTQYF. The CDR3 region has the DNA TGTGCCAGCAGTGGGCAGGTGGCTAGGGCAGATACGCAGTATTTT.

The V gene is TRBV9, the J gene TRBJ2-3; TRBD1 matches at 9 bases. The CDR3 contains 15 residues. V trimming: 0 bases; J trimming: 4 bases; junction bases outside the gene matches: 3. The germline gives CDR1 SGDLS, CDR2 YYNGEE. DNA of the CDR3: TGTGCCAGCAGCGTAGTGGGACAGGGTCCAGATACGCAGTATTTT. Its protein product is CASSVVGQGPDTQYF.

In its sample, this clone was seen once. The chain joins TRBV29-1 to TRBJ2-5; 9 positions match TRBD1. Germline CDR1 and CDR2: SQVTM and ANQGSEA. The CDR3 is made up of 14 amino acids. V trimming: 4 bases; J trimming: 4 bases; junction bases outside the gene matches: 7. The chain's CDR3 is CSVAGQGLGETQYF. The CDR3 DNA reads as TGCAGCGTTGCAGGACAGGGGTTGGGAGAGACCCAGTACTTC.

The genes are TRBV2 and TRBJ2-3; D is perhaps TRBD2 (5 bases). Trimming stripped 4 bases from V and 4 bases from J, with 15 bases between. Germline values: CDR1 SNHLY, CDR2 FYNNEI. The CDR3 consists of 15 residues. CDR3 region: CASSGARGQSDTQYF. The CDR3 DNA reads as TGTGCCAGCAGTGGGGCGCGAGGGCAATCAGATACGCAGTATTTT.

This clone was observed a handful of times. This chain uses TRBV30 with TRBJ1-5; 11 nucleotides align to TRBD1. CDR3 length: 18 residues. V shed 3 bases, J shed 0 bases, and the junction held 10 bases outside the gene matches. CDR1 and CDR2 (germline): GTSNPN, SVGIG (reference sequence). CDR3 in amino acids: CAWSRGQGVRGSNQPQHF. DNA of the CDR3: TGTGCCTGGAGCCGGGGACAGGGGGTACGAGGTAGCAATCAGCCCCAGCATTTT.

The chain joins TRBV2 to TRBJ1-2; D is unresolved. V was cut by 6 bases and J by 5 bases, with 10 bases left in between. Germline V gives CDR1 SNHLY, CDR2 FYNNEI. The CDR3 runs to 12 residues. In DNA, the CDR3 is TGTGCCAGCAGCCCGGGAGGGTATGGCTACACCTTC. This translates into CASSPGGYGYTF.

CDR3 DNA: TGTGCCAGCAGTGAACACCACTCACTGAATCAGCCCCAGCATTTT. Translating it yields CASSEHHSLNQPQHF. The chain employs TRBV6-4 and TRBJ1-5; D gene ambiguous. Deletions cut 3 bases from V and 4 bases from J, with 13 bases between. The CDR3 runs 15 residues. Germline-derived CDR1 and CDR2 are MRHNA and SNTAGT.

The chain uses TRBV6-5 and TRBJ1-5, with TRBD1 matching over 8 bases. This CDR3 is 15 amino acids long. The J segment lost 4 bases and the V segment lost 6 bases, leaving 8 bases of the junction unmatched. CDR1 and CDR2 from the germline V gene are MNHEY and SVGAGI. The CDR3 nucleotides read TGTGCCAGCAGCCTAGACAGGGGACGAAATCAGCCCCAGCATTTT. This encodes CASSLDRGRNQPQHF.

The rearrangement joins TRBV27 to TRBJ1-2; 8 bases are shared with TRBD1. V lost 5 bases, J lost 3 bases, and 8 bases stayed unmatched. The CDR3 spans 15 residues. Germline CDR1 is MNHEY and CDR2 is SMNVEV (reference sequence). CDR3 in DNA: TGTGCCAGCAGTCCTACTGCGGACAGGGACTATGGCTACACCTTC. Translation gives CASSPTADRDYGYTF.

This clone was counted only a few times. The J gene is TRBJ1-2, the V gene TRBV21-1. TRBV21-1 is a listed pseudogene. This CDR3 spans 17 amino acids. The CDR3 loop is CASSNHNGRKVHYGYTF. The CDR3 DNA sequence: TGTGCCAGCAGCAATCATAATGGGAGAAAAGTTCACTATGGCTACACCTTC.

The chain is built from TRBV7-2 and TRBJ2-1, with unresolved D. The CDR3 loop spans 14 amino acids. Germline CDR1 reads SGHTA; CDR2 reads FQGNSA. The ends were cut back, 6 bases at V and 1 base at J, with 10 bases in the middle. The DNA of the CDR3 is TGTGCCAGCAGTTCCGCCCGTTCCTACAATGAGCAGTTCTTC. This codes for CASSSARSYNEQFF. Full variable domain (rest looked up from reference TRBV7-2 and TRBJ2-1): GAGVSQSPSNKVTEKGKDVELRCDPISGHTALYWYRQSLGQGLEFLIYFQGNSAPDKSGLPSDRFSAERTGGSVSTLTIQRTQQEDSAVYLCASSSARSYNEQFFGPGTRLTVL.

The chain uses TRBV6-5 and TRBJ1-6, with TRBD1 identical over 7 bases. Germline-derived CDR1 and CDR2 are MNHEY and SVGAGI. V shed 6 bases and J 11 bases; nucleotides not matched to a gene: 7. CDR3 length: 13 amino acids. The CDR3 DNA reads TGTGCCAGCAGGACAGGGCTTCCTACACCCCTCCACTTT. Its protein product is CASRTGLPTPLHF.